This T cell receptor beta chain was recorded in a study of CD8+ T cells in alopecia areata. Germline CDR1 and CDR2: MDHEN and SYDVKM. The CDR3 contains 15 residues. V was trimmed by 5 bases and J by 0 bases, leaving 14 bases between them. Extracted from the samples, RNA was reverse transcribed into cDNA to serve as the sequencing template. Using immunoSEQ multiplex PCR, the repertoire was profiled, and TCRdb retains in-frame clones only, with some absent. The sample has over 110,000 clones, about 47% seen once. The chain combines TRBV28 with TRBJ2-7, with no clear D. The clonotype originates from a human donor with alopecia areata. The starting material was CD4+ T cells sorted from blood, obtained at week 0. CDR3 sequence: CASSLPPGSSYEQYF. CDR3 nucleotides: TGTGCCAGCAGTCTACCACCGGGCTCCTCCTACGAGCAGTACTTC.